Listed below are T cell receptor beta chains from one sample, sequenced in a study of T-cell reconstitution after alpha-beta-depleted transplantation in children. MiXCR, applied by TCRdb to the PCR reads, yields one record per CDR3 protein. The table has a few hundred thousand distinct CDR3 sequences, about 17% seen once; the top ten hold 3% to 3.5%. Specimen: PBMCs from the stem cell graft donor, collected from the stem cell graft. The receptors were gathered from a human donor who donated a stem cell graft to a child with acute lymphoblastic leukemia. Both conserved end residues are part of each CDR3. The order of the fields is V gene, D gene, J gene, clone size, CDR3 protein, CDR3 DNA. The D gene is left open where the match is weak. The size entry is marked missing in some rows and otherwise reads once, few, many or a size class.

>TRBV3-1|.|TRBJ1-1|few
CASSPVMTHTEAFF
TGTGCCAGCAGCCCTGTCATGACCCACACTGAAGCTTTCTTT
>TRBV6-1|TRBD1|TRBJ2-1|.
CASRGRTGGYNEQFF
TGTGCCAGCAGGGGAAGGACAGGGGGCTACAATGAGCAGTTCTTC
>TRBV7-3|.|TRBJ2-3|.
CASSLTSPDTQYF
TGTGCCAGCAGCTTAACCTCCCCAGATACGCAGTATTTT
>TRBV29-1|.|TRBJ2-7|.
CSVVGRESYVQYF
TGCAGCGTTGTAGGTAGGGAGTCCTACGTGCAGTACTTC
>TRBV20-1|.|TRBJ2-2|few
CSARSGSNTGELFF
TGCAGTGCTAGGAGCGGGTCGAACACCGGGGAGCTGTTTTTT
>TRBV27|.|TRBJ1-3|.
CASSRTANSGNTIYF
TGTGCCAGCAGTCGGACAGCCAACTCTGGAAACACCATATATTTT
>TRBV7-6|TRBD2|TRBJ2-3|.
CASSLDPGLVFTDTQYF
TGTGCCAGCAGCTTAGACCCGGGACTAGTTTTTACAGATACGCAGTATTTT
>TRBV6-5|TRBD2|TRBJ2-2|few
CASSYSPGLAGTGELFF
TGTGCCAGCAGCTACTCTCCGGGACTAGCGGGCACCGGGGAGCTGTTTTTT
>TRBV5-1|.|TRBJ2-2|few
CASSSDFTGELFF
TGCGCCAGCAGCTCGGACTTTACCGGGGAGCTGTTTTTT
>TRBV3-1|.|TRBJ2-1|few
CASSQGGTLLFGEQFF
TGTGCCAGCAGCCAAGGCGGGACTCTCCTCTTCGGTGAGCAGTTCTTC
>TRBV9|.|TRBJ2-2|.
CASSGDPAFPNTGELFF
TGTGCCAGCAGCGGAGACCCCGCGTTTCCTAACACCGGGGAGCTGTTTTTT
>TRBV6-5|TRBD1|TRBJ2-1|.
CASSYSGQGALAYNEQFF
TGTGCCAGCAGTTACTCGGGACAGGGGGCTTTAGCCTACAATGAGCAGTTCTTC
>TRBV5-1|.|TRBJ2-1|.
CATVIGNEQFF
TGCGCCACCGTTATTGGGAATGAGCAGTTCTTC
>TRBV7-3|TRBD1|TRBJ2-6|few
CASSREGTGGLAGANVLTF
TGTGCCAGCAGCCGAGAGGGGACAGGGGGCCTAGCTGGGGCCAACGTCCTGACTTTC
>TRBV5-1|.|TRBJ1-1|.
CASSLSPGNTEAFF
TGCGCCAGCAGCTTGAGTCCGGGGAACACTGAAGCTTTCTTT
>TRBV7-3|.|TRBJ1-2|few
CASSPGGGGDYGYTF
TGTGCCAGCAGCCCCGGCGGGGGGGGAGACTATGGCTACACCTTC
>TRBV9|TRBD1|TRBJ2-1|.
CASSVGDRKNEQFF
TGTGCCAGCAGCGTAGGGGACAGGAAGAATGAGCAGTTCTTC
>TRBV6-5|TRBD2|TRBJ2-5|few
CASSYWTSEQETQYF
TGTGCCAGCAGTTACTGGACTAGCGAACAAGAGACCCAGTACTTC
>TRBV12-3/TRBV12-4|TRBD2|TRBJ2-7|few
CASSLAAGGADEQYF
TGTGCCAGCAGTTTAGCGGCGGGAGGAGCGGATGAGCAGTACTTC
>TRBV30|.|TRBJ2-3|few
CAWSSTGDTQYF
TGTGCCTGGAGTTCGACGGGCGATACGCAGTATTTT
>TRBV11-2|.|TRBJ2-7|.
CASSCRLGFDEPEDYDEQYF
TGTGCCAGCAGTTGTCGCCTAGGGTTCGACGAGCCCGAGGACTATGACGAGCAGTACTTC
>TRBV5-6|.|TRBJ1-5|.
CASSVASAQPQHF
TGTGCCAGCAGCGTTGCTTCGGCCCAGCCCCAGCATTTT
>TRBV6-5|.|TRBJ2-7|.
CASSTSGTSYEQYF
TGTGCCAGCAGTACCTCGGGAACCTCCTACGAGCAGTACTTC
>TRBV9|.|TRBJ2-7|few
CASSVDGKSSYEQYF
TGTGCCAGCAGCGTAGACGGGAAAAGCTCCTACGAGCAGTACTTC
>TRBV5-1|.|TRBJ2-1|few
CASTIEEGWNEQFF
TGCGCCAGCACCATTGAAGAGGGTTGGAATGAGCAGTTCTTC
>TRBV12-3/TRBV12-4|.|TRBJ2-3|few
CASSLRADPPRDTQYF
TGTGCCAGCAGTTTAAGGGCGGATCCCCCCCGGGATACGCAGTATTTT
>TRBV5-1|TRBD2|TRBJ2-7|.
CASSLGKGTSLTSYEQYF
TGCGCCAGCAGCTTGGGGAAGGGGACTAGCCTCACTAGCTACGAGCAGTACTTC
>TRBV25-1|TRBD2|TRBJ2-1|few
CASSDSSGRADEQFF
TGTGCCAGCAGTGACTCTAGCGGGAGGGCCGATGAGCAGTTCTTC
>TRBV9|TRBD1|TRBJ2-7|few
CASSVGGTGDYEQYF
TGTGCCAGCAGCGTAGGAGGGACAGGGGACTACGAGCAGTACTTC
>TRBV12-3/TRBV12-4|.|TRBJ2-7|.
CASSLNVGLLNYEQYF
TGTGCCAGCAGTTTAAATGTGGGACTCCTAAACTACGAGCAGTACTTC
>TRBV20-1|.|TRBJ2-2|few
CSARNLANTGELFF
TGCAGTGCTAGAAATCTAGCGAACACCGGGGAGCTGTTTTTT
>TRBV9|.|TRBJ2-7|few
CASSVAAGDALSYEQYF
TGTGCCAGCAGCGTAGCGGCAGGGGACGCCCTATCCTACGAGCAGTACTTC
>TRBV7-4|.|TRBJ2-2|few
CASSFFRMNTGELFF
TGTGCCAGCAGCTTTTTTAGGATGAACACCGGGGAGCTGTTTTTT
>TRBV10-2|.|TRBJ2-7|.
CASSDSGGPSYEQYF
TGCGCCAGCAGTGATTCGGGTGGGCCCTCCTACGAGCAGTACTTC
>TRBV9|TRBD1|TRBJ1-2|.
CASAARDSPTF
TGTGCCAGCGCCGCCCGGGACAGTCCGACCTTC
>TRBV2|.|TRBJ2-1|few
CASTAQIAGFF
TGTGCCAGCACCGCACAAATTGCGGGGTTCTTC
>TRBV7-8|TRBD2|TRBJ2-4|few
CASSLGGGLLKNIQYF
TGTGCCAGCAGCTTAGGCGGGGGACTACTAAAAAACATTCAGTACTTC
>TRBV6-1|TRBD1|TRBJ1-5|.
CASRNQDRGRNQPQHF
TGTGCCAGCAGGAACCAAGACAGGGGTCGCAATCAGCCCCAGCATTTT
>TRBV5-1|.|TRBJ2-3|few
CASSLAYGQGTDTQYF
TGCGCCAGCAGCTTGGCTTATGGACAAGGCACAGATACGCAGTATTTT
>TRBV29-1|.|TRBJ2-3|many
CSGKTGASTDTQYF
TGCAGCGGGAAAACCGGGGCAAGCACAGATACGCAGTATTTT
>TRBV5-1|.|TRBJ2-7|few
CASRGGVAGARDEQYF
TGCGCCAGCAGAGGGGGGGTGGCGGGAGCCAGAGACGAGCAGTACTTC
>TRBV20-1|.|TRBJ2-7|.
CSATAPGPHYEQYF
TGCAGTGCCACCGCCCCCGGGCCACACTACGAGCAGTACTTC
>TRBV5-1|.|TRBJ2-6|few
CASSHQGSSGANVLTF
TGCGCCAGCAGTCACCAGGGGAGCTCTGGGGCCAACGTCCTGACTTTC
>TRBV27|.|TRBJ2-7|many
CASSFRGSYEQYF
TGTGCCAGCAGCTTTCGGGGAAGCTACGAGCAGTACTTC
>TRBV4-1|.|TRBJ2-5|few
CASSQEGGPTGETQYF
TGCGCCAGCAGCCAAGAAGGTGGGCCCACCGGGGAGACCCAGTACTTC
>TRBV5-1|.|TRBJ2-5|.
CASSLPTDNEETQYF
TGCGCCAGCAGCTTGCCCACCGACAACGAAGAGACCCAGTACTTC
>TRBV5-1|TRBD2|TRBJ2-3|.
CASSVKTSARTDTQYF
TGCGCCAGCAGCGTAAAGACTAGCGCACGCACAGATACGCAGTATTTT
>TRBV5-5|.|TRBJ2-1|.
CASSPETFRYNEQFF
TGTGCCAGCAGCCCCGAAACTTTCCGATACAATGAGCAGTTCTTC
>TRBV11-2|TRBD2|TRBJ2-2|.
CASSLLAGEGGELFF
TGTGCCAGCAGCTTACTAGCGGGGGAGGGCGGGGAGCTGTTTTTT